The present T cell receptor (beta chain) was sequenced within a study of cytomegalovirus exposure and HLA in healthy donors. V was shortened by 5 bases and J by 1 base, with 12 bases between the two germline ends. The CDR3 is made up of 14 amino acids. CDR1 and CDR2 from the germline V gene are SGHNT and YYREEE (reference sequence). Vbeta (60) and Jbeta (13) primers were used in the PCR. Profiled with immunoSEQ multiplex PCR; TCRdb holds only in-frame clones, not every one. The sample shows roughly 72,000 clones, roughly 80% of them seen only once. Nominally healthy donors provided the samples, though records likely missed some immune exposures.

Sample: PBMCs. The chain joins TRBV5-4 to TRBJ1-1, with a weak D call TRBD1 (5 bases). This clonotype originated in a woman between 40 and 55 years old in good health and CMV-seropositive. The CDR3 DNA reads as TGTGCCAGCAGGAGCACAGGATCGAACACTGAAGCTTTCTTT. The encoded protein is CASRSTGSNTEAFF.